One sample yielded the 21 T cell receptor beta chains listed below, sequenced in a study of shared clonotypes between healthy human individuals. Clones were read by immunoSEQ multiplex PCR, and TCRdb kept only the in-frame ones, dropping some. The sample shows 2 million to 2.5 million clones, approximately 95% of them seen only once. The sample was naive CD4+ T cells from PBMCs. Subset denoted: CD45RA+ positively selected. These receptors were obtained from a man aged 18 to 35 in good health. Some clones in this sample may be carry-over from other donors' samples.

V usage is TRBV29-1 and J usage is TRBJ2-3, with 10 bases identical to TRBD1. V dropped 6 bases and J dropped 6; count of bases not matched to a gene: 6. Looked up from germline, CDR1 is SQVTM and CDR2 is ANQGSEA. The CDR3 totals 13 residues. As DNA, the CDR3 is TGCAGCGTGATCGGGACAGGGGCCGATACGCAGTATTTT. Its protein is CSVIGTGADTQYF.

Remarks on this clone: This specimen includes other DNA sequences encoding the same CDR3. This chain joins TRBV15 and TRBJ1-5; D remains unclear. The CDR3 length is 16 residues. Trimming took 0 bases from V and 0 from J, leaving 9 bases between them. Germline V gene sequence: CDR1 LNHNV, CDR2 YYDKDF (reference sequence). Written as DNA, the CDR3 is TGTGCCACCAGCAGAGAGGGCAGTTATAGCAATCAGCCCCAGCATTTT. Translation gives CATSREGSYSNQPQHF.

The table lists this clone with a few counts. The V and J genes are TRBV6-5 and TRBJ1-1; possible D gene TRBD1, 5 bases. Trimming removed 4 bases from V and 1 base from J, with 16 bases in between. Germline V gene lookup returns CDR1 MNHEY and CDR2 SVGAGI. The CDR3 runs to 16 residues. The CDR3 region is CASSSLTPTENTEAFF. In nucleotides, the CDR3 is TGTGCCAGCAGTTCTCTAACTCCGACAGAGAACACTGAAGCTTTCTTT.

This chain links TRBV10-3 with TRBJ1-2; possible D gene TRBD1, 5 bases. Trimming left V 6 bases short and J 12 bases short, with 20 bases between. This CDR3 region has 13 residues. The V gene's germline CDR1 is ENHRY and CDR2 SYGVKD. The CDR3 DNA follows: TGTGCCATCAGCGATACAGGATCGGGCGGCGACACCTTC. Protein product: CAISDTGSGGDTF.

This chain uses TRBV2 with TRBJ1-2; tentatively, D is TRBD1 (5 bases). Trimming shortened V by 6 bases and J by 9 bases, and 11 bases separated the two germline ends. CDR1 is SNHLY and CDR2 is FYNNEI in the germline V gene. The CDR3 spans 11 residues. CDR3 region: CASRTAVSYTF. In nucleotides, the CDR3 is TGTGCCAGCAGGACAGCCGTAAGCTACACCTTC.

The V and J genes are TRBV30 and TRBJ2-1; D could derive from TRBD1 or TRBD2 (5 bases each). V lost 4 bases and J 2 bases, leaving 9 bases between the germline ends. Germline CDR1 GTSNPN, CDR2 SVGIG (reference sequence). CDR3 length equals 13 residues. DNA for the CDR3: TGTGCCTGGACGAGGGGCACCTACAATGAGCAGTTCTTC. Its translation is CAWTRGTYNEQFF.

This clone has just a few counts. V usage is TRBV11-2 and J usage is TRBJ2-7; possibly TRBD1 for D (6 bases). The germline CDR1 and CDR2 sequences are SGHAT and FQNNGV. CDR3 length: 12 residues. V lost 1 base, J lost 6 bases, and 7 bases lay in between. The CDR3 DNA follows: TGTGCCAGCAGCTTAGGAGGGGGCGAGCAGTACTTC. Encoded protein: CASSLGGGEQYF.

The rearrangement joins TRBV25-1 to TRBJ2-2; 8 positions agree with TRBD2. The length of the CDR3 is 16 residues. Losses at the gene ends were 2 bases for V and 8 bases for J; bases not matched to a gene: 10. Germline CDR1 is MGHDK and CDR2 is SYGVNS. CDR3 DNA sequence: TGTGCCAGCAGTGAAATAGGCGGGAGGCCCTTGGGGGAGCTGTTTTTT. Translated, it gives CASSEIGGRPLGELFF.

The gene calls are TRBV28 and TRBJ1-5; possibly TRBD1 for D (5 bases). The V and J ends lost 7 bases and 3 bases respectively, with 13 bases between them. Per germline, CDR1 MDHEN and CDR2 SYDVKM. The CDR3 totals 14 residues. The DNA of the CDR3 is TGTGCCAGCAACTCAGGGAGCCTCAATCAGCCCCAGCATTTT. Translated, it gives CASNSGSLNQPQHF. Full variable domain (remainder filled in from reference TRBV28 and TRBJ1-5): DVKVTQSSRYLVKRTGEKVFLECVQDMDHENMFWYRQDPGLGLRLIYFSYDVKMKEKGDIPEGYSVSREKKERFSLILESASTNQTSMYLCASNSGSLNQPQHFGDGTRLSIL.

The V and J genes are TRBV9 and TRBJ2-3, with 8 bases fitting TRBD1. The ends lost 0 bases at V and 9 bases at J; junction bases unmatched: 9. This CDR3 has 15 amino acids. Germline loops: CDR1 SGDLS, CDR2 YYNGEE. The CDR3 DNA reads as TGTGCCAGCAGCGTAGTCGGGGGAAACAGGGGGACGCAGTATTTT. Translation gives CASSVVGGNRGTQYF.

V and J are TRBV29-1 and TRBJ2-3, with TRBD2 matching over 9 bases. Per the germline V gene, CDR1 is SQVTM and CDR2 is ANQGSEA. The CDR3 is made up of 15 amino acids. V lost 6 bases, J lost 1 base, and 8 bases stayed unmatched. The CDR3 DNA sequence: TGCAGCGTGTTTGGGACTAGCAGACGCACAGATACGCAGTATTTT. Amino acids: CSVFGTSRRTDTQYF.

The chain uses TRBV27 and TRBJ1-3, with D possibly matching TRBD1 (6 bases). CDR1 is MNHEY and CDR2 is SMNVEV in the germline V gene (reference sequence). V was clipped by 2 bases and J by 8 bases, with 16 bases between them. The CDR3 is 15 residues long. The CDR3: CASSLGSRGDDTIYF. The CDR3 nucleotides are TGTGCCAGCAGTTTAGGGAGTAGGGGGGATGACACCATATATTTT.

V and J are TRBV30 and TRBJ2-5; D is uncertain. Germline CDR1 reads GTSNPN; CDR2 reads SVGIG (reference sequence). This CDR3 is 13 amino acids long. V was clipped by 0 bases and J by 5 bases, with 10 bases between them. CDR3 sequence: CAWSVHLFETQYF. The CDR3 DNA reads as TGTGCCTGGAGTGTACATTTGTTCGAGACCCAGTACTTC.

This rearrangement joins TRBV7-7 to TRBJ2-1, with TRBD2 matching 14 bases. Germline V gives CDR1 SSHAT, CDR2 FNYEAQ (reference sequence). Trimming cost V 1 base and J 2 bases; bases outside gene matches: 4. The CDR3 covers 18 residues. CDR3 residues: CASSLGLAGGPAYNEQFF. DNA for the CDR3: TGTGCCAGCAGCTTAGGACTAGCGGGAGGGCCTGCCTACAATGAGCAGTTCTTC.

The chain links TRBV9 to TRBJ2-5; maybe TRBD2 (6 bases). This CDR3 contains 16 residues. V lost 3 bases to trimming and J lost 1 base, with 16 bases between them. Per germline, CDR1 SGDLS and CDR2 YYNGEE. The CDR3 reads CASSAHAGRGQETQYF. The DNA of the CDR3 is TGTGCCAGCAGCGCCCATGCTGGGCGGGGCCAAGAGACCCAGTACTTC.

This clone occurred once. V and J are TRBV7-2 and TRBJ1-2; the match to TRBD1 covers 9 bases. V trimming: 0 bases; J trimming: 6 bases; junction bases outside the gene matches: 8. This CDR3 region has 16 residues. Germline loops: CDR1 SGHTA, CDR2 FQGNSA. The CDR3 DNA follows: TGTGCCAGCAGCTTAGCCTCTACAGGGGGCGTCAATGGCTACACCTTC. This gives the protein CASSLASTGGVNGYTF.

The DNA of the CDR3 is TGTGCCACCAGCAGAGCAGTGGGAGGGATGGAGACCCAGTACTTC. It encodes CATSRAVGGMETQYF. The V gene is TRBV15, the J gene TRBJ2-5, with 7 bases lining up with TRBD2. The trim removed 1 base at V and 5 bases at J, leaving 7 bases unmatched. CDR3 length: 15 amino acids. The V gene's germline CDR1 is LNHNV and CDR2 YYDKDF (reference sequence).

This chain uses TRBV9 with TRBJ2-7, with 7 nucleotides matching TRBD2. Germline V gene sequence: CDR1 SGDLS, CDR2 YYNGEE. The trim removed 3 bases at V and 3 bases at J, leaving 12 bases unmatched. The length of the CDR3 is 16 residues. CDR3 in DNA: TGTGCCAGCAGCGATGAAATCGACGGGAGGCACTACGAGCAGTACTTC. Residues: CASSDEIDGRHYEQYF.

The chain employs TRBV6-1 and TRBJ1-5; 10 nucleotides line up with TRBD1. From germline, CDR1 is MNHNS and CDR2 SASEGT. CDR3 size: 15 residues. The J segment lost 6 bases and the V segment lost 5 bases, leaving 7 bases of the junction unmatched. This CDR3 reads CASSTDRGLFQPQHF. The CDR3 DNA reads as TGTGCCAGCAGTACGGACAGGGGGTTGTTTCAGCCCCAGCATTTT.

This chain joins TRBV28 and TRBJ2-7; D is perhaps TRBD2 (6 bases). This CDR3 spans 14 amino acids. V was cut by 3 bases and J by 2 bases, with 11 bases left in between. Looked up from germline, CDR1 is MDHEN and CDR2 is SYDVKM. The CDR3 coding sequence is TGTGCCAGCAGTTTTTTCCGGGGGACCTACGAGCAGTACTTC. Translated, it gives CASSFFRGTYEQYF.

The V and J genes are TRBV4-3 and TRBJ2-7, with a weak D call TRBD1 (6 bases). The CDR3 loop spans 15 amino acids. In germline, CDR1 is LGHNA, CDR2 YSLEER. V shed 6 bases and J shed 4 bases, with 19 bases lying between them. CDR3 region: CASSKGRTEIYEQYF. Here the CDR3 DNA reads TGCGCCAGCAGTAAGGGTAGGACAGAGATATACGAGCAGTACTTC.